This T cell receptor (beta chain) was found in a study of breast tumors, draining lymph nodes, adjacent tissues. The study, taken as a whole, reports: Compared with lymph nodes, tumors were less diverse; compared with nontumor tissue, more.

TCRdb redid the calling of the multiplex PCR reads with MiXCR, one entry per CDR3 protein. The data contain about 230,000 distinct CDR3 sequences, about 30% of them singletons. This clonotype was picked up many times. What it binds is not known. The CDR3 is made up of 18 amino acids. V was clipped by 4 bases and J by 0 bases; unmatched bases: 6. CDR1 is SGHRS and CDR2 is YFSETQ in the germline V gene. Axillary draining lymph nodes of breast cancer patients supplied the node samples. The TCR sequence derives from a female donor with breast cancer. Some clones in this sample may be carry-over from other donors' samples. The J gene is TRBJ2-1, the V gene TRBV5-1; 14 bases are a match to TRBD2. Material for sequencing was axillary lymph node tissue. The CDR3 protein is CASSRLAGGTSSYNEQFF. Here the CDR3 DNA reads TGCGCCAGCAGCCGACTAGCGGGAGGGACCAGCTCCTACAATGAGCAGTTCTTC.